The T cell receptor beta chain under discussion was sequenced for a study of T cells in Graves' hyperthyroidism and ophthalmopathy. Findings and caveats of the study: The majority of expanded thyroid clonotypes above 0.001 also appeared in blood.

Disease duration under 2 months; hyperthyroidism patients were aged 18 to 65. Uncontrolled infection, other autoimmune disease, pregnancy or lactation barred patients from enrollment. As to this clonotype: Antigen unknown.

Template material for amplifying TCR beta CDR3 regions consisted of RNA transcripts. When the TCR CDR3 underwent first-round RT-PCR, the HTBI primer set was used. Each CDR3 protein is one row after TCRdb ran MiXCR on the multiplex PCR reads. This table has about 560,000 distinct CDR3 sequences, under 60% appearing once. Trimming shortened V by 8 bases and J by 0 bases, and 7 bases separated the two germline ends. The CDR3 consists of 12 residues. Germline V gene lookup returns CDR1 MGHDK and CDR2 SYGVNS. The TCR comes from a woman younger than 30 with Graves' hyperthyroidism. The chain combines TRBV25-1 with TRBJ1-1, with a tentative D call TRBD1 (5 bases). Source material: peripheral blood or thyroid tissue (not recorded which). In DNA, the CDR3 is TGTGCCAGCGGCAGGGTGAACACTGAAGCTTTCTTT. It is translated as CASGRVNTEAFF. Combining the CDR3 with reference TRBV25-1 and TRBJ1-1 gives the whole variable domain EADIYQTPRYLVIGTGKKITLECSQTMGHDKMYWYQQDPGMELHLIHYSYGVNSTEKGDLSSESTVSRIRTEHFPLTLESARPSHTSQYLCASGRVNTEAFFGQGTRLTVV.